The T cell receptor (beta chain) under discussion was sequenced for a study of glioma-infiltrating T cells after dendritic cell vaccination. J lost 6 bases, V lost 4 bases, and 4 bases had no gene match. The CDR3 is 15 residues long. The V gene's germline CDR1 is SGHVS and CDR2 FNYEAQ. The time point here: after dendritic cell vaccination, including at tumor progression/relapse. TCRdb keeps only in-frame clones here, not all; method: immunoSEQ multiplex PCR. The sample shows about 65,000 clones, around nine tenths of them seen only once. This chain joins TRBV7-6 and TRBJ2-1; TRBD1 agrees at 12 bases. The sequence came from a human donor with glioblastoma. The starting material was blood, obtained after dendritic cell vaccination. The CDR3 here is CASSSGTGGSNEQFF. The CDR3 region has the DNA TGTGCCAGCAGCTCAGGGACAGGGGGCTCCAATGAGCAGTTCTTC.